This passage covers 32 T cell receptor beta chains from one sample sequenced in a study of tumor and adjacent non-tumor tissue in lung cancer (dated by TCRdb to 2017 to 2018). RNA was extracted from bulk unsorted tissue and checked for quality with a NanoDrop ND-1000 and an Agilent 2100. The normal lung samples consisted of distant non-tumor tissue collected more than 3 cm from the tumor edge. Libraries were built with multiplex PCR. Sequencer: Illumina HiSeq 2500. TCRbeta libraries were built by three rounds of nested PCR using primers (Table S4), following protocols modified from ARM-PCR. TCRdb reworked the public reads: Q25 trimming with fastp, MiXCR clone assembly, productive beta chains retained. Identical CDR3 protein sequences are pooled into one entry, listed with their most common genes and DNA. The sample table holds tens of thousands of distinct CDR3 sequences, of which 60% to 70% were seen once. Clones ranked in the top ten supply 15% to 20% of the sample.

Material: distant non-tumor lung tissue. Every receptor here comes from a middle-aged woman with non-small cell lung cancer.

About this clonotype: This CDR3 is missing its conserved last phenylalanine or tryptophan, likely due to a read error. No DNA is shown, since the ends of the CDR3 on it are uncertain; the CDR3 is the one TCRdb lists. The V gene is TRBV5-5, the J gene TRBJ2-7; the D segment call TRBD1 is taken from the table without a DNA check. The germline V gene encodes CDR1 SGHKS and CDR2 YYEKEE (reference sequence). The CDR3 has 14 residues if both end residues are counted. CDR3 region: CASKPGTDSYEQHL.

V usage is TRBV5-1 and J usage is TRBJ2-2; D gene ambiguous. Germline V gene sequence: CDR1 SGHRS, CDR2 YFSETQ. This CDR3 is built from 15 residues. Trimming stripped 4 bases from V and 4 bases from J, with 14 bases between. The CDR3 sequence is CASSRRDVGTGELFF. In DNA form, the CDR3 reads TGCGCCAGCAGCAGGCGAGACGTGGGCACCGGGGAGCTGTTTTTT.

Concerning this clonotype itself: Germline is not matched at one junction end, which may reflect a read error. As DNA, the CDR3 is TGCAGCGTTGAAGATCCCGGACGCCGCTCCAACAATGGGCAGTTCTTC. Protein: CSVEDPGRRSNNGQFF. The V gene is TRBV29-1, the J gene TRBJ2-1; D is uncertain. CDR3 length: 16 residues. CDR1 and CDR2 from the germline V gene are SQVTM and ANQGSEA.

A remark on this clonotype: This is likely a read error, given that the CDR3 carries no conserved phenylalanine or tryptophan at its end. This sequence joins TRBV20-1 and TRBJ1-2, with D unresolved. V was cut by 7 bases and J by 8 bases, with 17 bases left in between. The length of the CDR3 is 12 residues. Per the germline V gene, CDR1 is DFQATT and CDR2 is SNEGSKA (reference sequence). The CDR3 region is CSGWSRAWGYTV. Here the CDR3 DNA reads TGCAGTGGGTGGTCACGAGCCTGGGGCTACACCGTC.

In the case of this clonotype: A read error may explain this, as a much larger clone is one base away. The V gene is TRBV5-1, the J gene TRBJ1-1, with D tentatively TRBD1 (5 bases). The length of the CDR3 is 14 residues. The germline V gene has CDR1 SGHRS and CDR2 YFSETQ. Here the CDR3 reads CAGSLAGVVTEAFF. The CDR3 coding sequence is TGCGCCGGCAGCTTGGCGGGGGTCGTCACTGAAGCTTTCTTT.

On this clonotype itself: The missing conserved phenylalanine or tryptophan at the end of this CDR3 makes a read error likely. The J gene is TRBJ1-4, the V gene TRBV5-5; 8 nucleotides align to TRBD1. This CDR3 region has 15 residues. Germline CDR1 and CDR2: SGHKS and YYEKEE (reference sequence). Germline trimming cut 8 bases from V and 5 bases from J; bases unmatched to any gene: 11. The chain's CDR3 is CARSPTTGANEKLFI. The CDR3 nucleotides read TGTGCCAGAAGCCCTACGACAGGGGCAAATGAAAAACTGTTTATT.

This clonotype has a count of ten or more. This sequence joins TRBV20-1 and TRBJ2-5; D unresolved. The CDR3 contains 13 residues. The V gene lost 5 bases and the J gene lost 3 bases, with 13 bases spanning the gap. Per the germline V gene, CDR1 is DFQATT and CDR2 is SNEGSKA (reference sequence). The CDR3 sequence is CSAVDGNKETQYF. In DNA form, the CDR3 reads TGCAGTGCTGTCGACGGAAATAAAGAGACCCAGTACTTC.

This clonotype is deemed medium-sized. The rearrangement joins TRBV6-6 to TRBJ2-2; either TRBD1 or TRBD2 may fit D (5 bases each). The CDR3 totals 16 residues. The germline gives CDR1 MNHNY, CDR2 SVGAGI (reference sequence). Trimming took off 3 bases at V and 4 bases at J, with 15 bases between the two ends. The CDR3: CASSYGAGESTGELFF. CDR3 in DNA: TGTGCCAGCAGTTATGGGGCCGGGGAGAGCACCGGGGAGCTGTTTTTT.

The V and J genes are TRBV11-3 and TRBJ2-7; 7 bases are shared with TRBD2. The trim removed 7 bases at V and 3 bases at J, leaving 12 bases unmatched. Germline CDR1 SGHNT, CDR2 YENEEA. The CDR3 contains 15 residues. CDR3 protein: CASNSGGGCDYEQYF. CDR3 DNA sequence: TGTGCCAGCAACTCTGGGGGGGGGTGCGACTACGAGCAGTACTTC.

This clonotype was detected ten times or more. The V call is TRBV28, the J call TRBJ1-2; 9 bases map to TRBD1. V dropped 2 bases and J dropped 6; count of bases not matched to a gene: 10. Per the germline V gene, CDR1 is MDHEN and CDR2 is SYDVKM. CDR3 length: 16 residues. The CDR3 DNA reads as TGTGCCAGCAGTTTAGAAGGGCACACAGGGGGCGATGGCTACACCTTC. Translation gives CASSLEGHTGGDGYTF.

Ten or more counts support this clonotype. The rearrangement joins TRBV14 to TRBJ1-2; possibly TRBD1 for D (6 bases). V was trimmed by 0 bases and J by 4 bases, leaving 12 bases between them. CDR1 and CDR2 from the germline V gene are SGHDN and FVKESK. This CDR3 is 15 amino acids long. CDR3 in DNA: TGTGCCAGCAGCCAAGACCGGACAGAGGGCTATGGCTACACCTTC. It is translated as CASSQDRTEGYGYTF.

This clonotype has only a few counts. This clone may be a read error of a much larger clone one base away. The chain carries TRBV28 and TRBJ2-5, with D unclear. The CDR3 contains 10 residues. V was shortened by 5 bases and J by 7 bases, with 5 bases between the two germline ends. Germline V lookup: CDR1 MDHEN, CDR2 SYDVKM. The CDR3 sequence: CASSRVTQYF. The CDR3 DNA follows: TGTGCCAGCAGTCGGGTGACCCAGTACTTC.

On this clonotype itself: Mismatch with germline at one junction end may stem from a read error. The chain uses TRBV6-5 and TRBJ2-1, with D possibly being TRBD2 (6 bases). The germline gives CDR1 MNHEY, CDR2 SVGAGI. This CDR3 region has 15 residues. The CDR3 is CTSSYSGGTYNEQFF. The CDR3 DNA follows: TGTACCAGCAGTTACTCGGGCGGGACCTACAATGAGCAGTTCTTC.

With respect to this clonotype: One end of the junction is discordant with germline, which a read error may explain. V gene TRBV4-1 combines with J gene TRBJ2-1, with no clear D. The length of the CDR3 is 17 residues. Germline assignment: CDR1 MGHRA and CDR2 YSYEKL. CDR3 coding DNA: TGCGCCAGCAGTCAAGCCCTAAGATTTGATGCCTACAATGAGCTGTTCTTC. Translation: CASSQALRFDAYNELFF.

This clonotype showed up just a few times. V gene TRBV2 combines with J gene TRBJ2-3, with 7 bases matching TRBD2. The CDR3 covers 13 residues. V trimming: 8 bases; J trimming: 5 bases; junction bases outside the gene matches: 7. The germline gives CDR1 SNHLY, CDR2 FYNNEI. CDR3 protein: CASEAGEGDTQYF. The CDR3 coding sequence is TGTGCCAGCGAGGCGGGGGAGGGAGATACGCAGTATTTT.

Sample share makes this clonotype medium-sized. The chain employs TRBV11-2 and TRBJ2-5; 7 positions agree with TRBD1. Looked up from germline, CDR1 is SGHAT and CDR2 is FQNNGV. The trim removed 5 bases at V and 4 bases at J, leaving 7 bases unmatched. The length of the CDR3 is 14 residues. The CDR3 loop is CASSGSRGLETQYF. The CDR3 DNA reads as TGTGCCAGCAGCGGGAGCAGGGGGTTAGAGACCCAGTACTTC.

This clonotype was recorded only once. The junction departs from the called germline gene at one end, perhaps through a read error. The chain couples TRBV11-1 to TRBJ1-4; no definite D call. Germline assignment: CDR1 SGHAT and CDR2 FQDESV (reference sequence). CDR3 length equals 16 residues. The CDR3 region is CTSSLDYEIGTEKLFF. The CDR3 coding sequence is TGTACCAGCAGCTTAGACTACGAGATAGGAACCGAGAAACTGTTTTTT. Full variable domain (missing parts from reference TRBV11-1 and TRBJ1-4): EAEVAQSPRYKITEKSQAVAFWCDPISGHATLYWYRQILGQGPELLVQFQDESVVDDSQLPKDRFSAERLKGVDSTLKIQPAELGDSAMYLCTSSLDYEIGTEKLFFGSGTQLSVL.

To note about this clonotype: A read error may account for a junction end that differs from germline. This chain connects TRBV29-1 to TRBJ2-7, with D possibly being TRBD1 or TRBD2 (5 bases each). The CDR3 is made up of 13 amino acids. The germline V gene encodes CDR1 SQVTM and CDR2 ANQGSEA. CDR3 DNA: TGCAGCGTTGGTGGGACGGGGATCTACGAGCATTACTTC. This translates into CSVGGTGIYEHYF.

This clonotype appeared many times. Possible read error: a much larger clone is one base away. Lacking the conserved final phenylalanine or tryptophan, this CDR3 likely reflects a read error. CDR3: CASSFGGENTEAFL. CDR3 sequence (DNA): TGTGCCAGCAGCTTTGGCGGGGAGAACACTGAAGCTTTCCTT. The rearrangement uses TRBV11-1 and TRBJ1-1; D gene unclear. The germline V gene has CDR1 SGHAT and CDR2 FQDESV (reference sequence). The CDR3 totals 14 residues. Trimming shortened V by 3 bases and J by 1 base, and 9 bases separated the two germline ends.

A word on this clonotype: At one boundary the junction diverges from the germline segment, which might be a read error. This chain joins TRBV29-1 and TRBJ2-3, with D possibly matching TRBD2 (6 bases). Per germline, CDR1 SQVTM and CDR2 ANQGSEA. This CDR3 is built from 15 residues. CDR3 amino acids: CGVATLEGQADTQYF. In nucleotides, the CDR3 is TGCGGCGTTGCTACGCTGGAGGGCCAAGCAGATACGCAGTATTTT.

A note on this clonotype: The junction departs from the called germline gene at one end, perhaps through a read error. The genes are TRBV6-4 and TRBJ2-1; 11 bases are shared with TRBD2. The CDR3 length is 15 residues. Germline V gene sequence: CDR1 MRHNA, CDR2 SNTAGT. The CDR3 reads CAGSDSLAGGNEQFF. The CDR3 DNA reads TGTGCCGGCAGTGACTCGCTAGCGGGGGGCAATGAGCAGTTCTTC.

On this clonotype: A much larger clone lies a single base off, so this may be a read error. The chain has TRBV28 and TRBJ1-5; D gene ambiguous. This CDR3 has 14 residues. CDR1 and CDR2 (germline): MDHEN, SYDVKM. CDR3 sequence (DNA): TGTGCCAGCCGGACGGATGGGAACAATCAGCCCCAGCGTTTT. Translating gives CASRTDGNNQPQRF.

Remarks on this clonotype: This may arise from a read error, as a much more abundant clone is one base away. The chain joins TRBV7-8 to TRBJ1-6; TRBD1 matches 8 bases. CDR3 length equals 14 residues. CDR1 SGHVS and CDR2 FQNEAQ come from the germline V gene. In DNA form, the CDR3 reads TGTTCCAGCAGCTTAGAACAGGGGGGTTCACCCCTCCACTTT. Protein sequence: CSSSLEQGGSPLHF.

This clonotype was picked up a small number of times. A much larger clone lies a single base off, so this may be a read error. The genes are TRBV6-6 and TRBJ2-7; TRBD2 matches at 7 bases. Germline CDR1 and CDR2: MNHNY and SVGAGI (reference sequence). The CDR3 is made up of 13 amino acids. CDR3 sequence: CALGRGDEYGQYF. The CDR3 DNA is TGTGCCCTAGGCCGGGGGGATGAGTACGGGCAGTACTTC.

The chain recombines TRBV21-1 with TRBJ1-1. TRBV21-1 is shown as a pseudogene. The CDR3 length is 18 residues. CDR3 bases: TGTGCCAGCAGCCCCCTCCTGACCCTATATTGGTGGAACACTGAAGCTTTCTTT. Translated: CASSPLLTLYWWNTEAFF.

Comments on this clonotype: The missing conserved phenylalanine or tryptophan at the end of this CDR3 makes a read error likely. V is TRBV5-1 and J is TRBJ2-1, with D uncertain. The CDR3 is 15 residues long. Germline V lookup: CDR1 SGHRS, CDR2 YFSETQ. CDR3 in amino acids: CVSRSGFYSYNEQFS. Written as DNA, the CDR3 is TGCGTCAGCAGGTCCGGGTTTTACTCCTACAATGAGCAGTTCTCC.

Details on this clonotype: At one of its ends the junction is not consistent with the germline gene, which may arise from a read error. This chain joins TRBV29-1 and TRBJ2-5, with D possibly being TRBD1 (6 bases). CDR3 length equals 13 residues. Germline V gene data show CDR1 as SQVTM and CDR2 as ANQGSEA. The CDR3 bases are TGTAGCGTTAAGCGCTGGGGACAAGAGACCCTGTACTTC. It yields the protein CSVKRWGQETLYF. The whole variable domain, filled in from reference TRBV29-1 and TRBJ2-5, reads SAVISQKPSRDICQRGTSLTIQCQVDSQVTMMFWYRQQPGQSLTLIATANQGSEATYESGFVIDKFPISRPNLTFSTLTVSNMSPEDSSIYLCSVKRWGQETLYFGPGTRLLVL.

In regard to this clonotype: Since no conserved phenylalanine or tryptophan closes the CDR3, a read error is the likely cause. The chain joins TRBV7-9 to TRBJ2-7, with D uncertain. This CDR3 spans 14 amino acids. The germline CDR1 and CDR2 sequences are SEHNR and FQNEAQ (reference sequence). The CDR3 loop is CASRPGPSAYDQYL. The CDR3 DNA reads as TGTGCCAGCCGGCCGGGCCCCTCAGCCTACGACCAGTACCTC.

The chain has TRBV29-1 and TRBJ1-2; maybe TRBD1 (6 bases). V lost 6 bases, J lost 10 bases, and 24 bases lay in between. The CDR3 has 14 residues. Germline V gene sequence: CDR1 SQVTM, CDR2 ANQGSEA. CDR3: CSVNDGTRLGAYTF. The CDR3 nucleotides read TGCAGCGTGAACGACGGGACACGGTTGGGCGCCTACACCTTC.

This clonotype appeared a few times. The V and J genes are TRBV6-2 or TRBV6-3 and TRBJ2-2; no clear D. The germline CDR1 and CDR2 sequences are MNHEY and SVGEGT. This CDR3 has 15 amino acids. V was clipped by 4 bases and J by 0 bases, with 9 bases between them. CDR3 protein: CASSCYGANTGELFF. The CDR3 nucleotides are TGTGCCAGCAGTTGCTACGGAGCGAACACCGGGGAGCTGTTTTTT.

At least ten counts were recorded for this clonotype. The chain carries TRBV2 and TRBJ2-7, with D possibly called TRBD1 or TRBD2 (5 bases each). Trimming stripped 7 bases from V and 2 bases from J, with 15 bases between. CDR3 size: 14 residues. From germline, CDR1 is SNHLY and CDR2 FYNNEI. The chain's CDR3 is CASTSGTGTYEQYF. The CDR3 nucleotides read TGTGCCAGCACTTCCGGGACGGGGACCTACGAGCAGTACTTC.

The chain links TRBV12-3 or TRBV12-4 to TRBJ2-7, with D unclear. The V and J ends lost 1 base and 12 bases respectively, with 22 bases between them. CDR3 length equals 15 residues. The chain's CDR3 is CASSLEIADPCEWYF. The CDR3 DNA reads TGTGCCAGCAGTTTAGAGATCGCGGACCCCTGCGAGTGGTACTTC.